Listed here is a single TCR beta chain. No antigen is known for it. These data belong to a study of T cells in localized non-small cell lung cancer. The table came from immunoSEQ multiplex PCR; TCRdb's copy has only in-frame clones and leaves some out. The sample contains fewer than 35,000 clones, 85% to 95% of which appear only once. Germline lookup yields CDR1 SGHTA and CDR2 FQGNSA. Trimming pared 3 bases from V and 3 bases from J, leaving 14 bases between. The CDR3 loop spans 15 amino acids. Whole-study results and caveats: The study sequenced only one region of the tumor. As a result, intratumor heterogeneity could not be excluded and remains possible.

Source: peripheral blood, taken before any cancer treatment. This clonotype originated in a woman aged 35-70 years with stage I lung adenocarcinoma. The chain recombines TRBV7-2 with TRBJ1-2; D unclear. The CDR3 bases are TGTGCCAGCAGCTTGACCCGGGCTGTAGACTATGGCTACACCTTC. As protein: CASSLTRAVDYGYTF.